This T cell receptor (beta chain) emerged from a study of identical twins (dated by TCRdb to 2016 to 2017). At the level of the whole study: The study deep-sequenced TCR alpha and beta repertoires from monozygotic twins, unrelated adults of various ages and cord blood to test whether fetal clonotypes persist. Replicate twin experiments were performed at different times using different library preparation protocols to rule out contamination.

All donors were healthy Caucasians. The twin cohort consisted of three pairs of female monozygotic twins, all aged roughly 18 to 30 years. CD4+ and CD8+ T cell populations were isolated with positive isolation kits from Invitrogen. Remarks on this clonotype: The antigen it recognizes is unknown. No much larger clone exists at a distance of one base, and base qualities are not known.

The library was obtained by 5' RACE. This sample was sequenced with an Illumina HiSeq 2000. Template switching introduced a universal primer binding site; the final cDNA contained a unique molecular identifier, enabling accurate counting of TCR cDNA molecules. Specific primers in the conserved constant-segment region were used to synthesize first-strand cDNA for TCR alpha and beta chains. To control for contamination, each cDNA library was double barcoded with a SMART-Mk sample barcode plus Illumina barcodes. TruSeq adapter sequences along with Illumina sample barcodes were introduced in two successive PCR steps. The TCR alpha and beta cDNA libraries were sequenced on the Illumina HiSeq platform using custom primers. In the authors' own workflow: Unique molecular identifiers were extracted from raw reads with MiGEC, and CDR3 positions were determined with MiXCR. For each individual, recombination models were inferred using an EM algorithm with the repgenHMM and IGoR tools. Shared clonotypes were analyzed with the tcR package in R, and sharing was normalized by the product of cloneset sizes. Out-of-frame nonproductive sequences were analyzed to study raw recombination free of thymic and clonal selection effects. The public reads were reanalyzed by TCRdb: fastp trimming at Q25, MiXCR alignment, in-frame beta chains only. Each CDR3 protein gets just one entry, which takes the most common genes and DNA from the rows behind it. For this entry, the V and J calls and clone size follow TCRdb and not the study's own pipeline. Present in this sample are some 500,000 distinct CDR3 sequences, roughly an eighth of which were seen just once. The ten largest clones take up approximately 1% of the sample.

Cut back by 3 bases and 1 base, the V and J ends lie 9 bases apart. From a lookup of the germline V gene (reference sequence), CDR1 and CDR2 are LNHDA and SQIVND. The CDR3 holds 14 amino acids from the cysteine to the phenylalanine. Only the CDR3 DNA is retained, 42 bases long and in frame from the first base. The investigation overall reported the following: Out-of-frame TCR alpha sharing in monozygotic twins was systematically underestimated by recombination models, whereas sharing between unrelated individuals was in agreement with the recombination models. Abundant cord blood beta clonotypes had fewer insertions, young adult naive repertoires showed a similar but weaker trend, and memory repertoires showed no such trend. Excess twin sharing in beta out-of-frame sequences was weaker because fewer shared sequences lowered the signal-to-noise ratio. Out-of-frame TCR alpha sequences shared between twins showed an excess of low generation-probability sequences compared with coincidental sharing between unrelated individuals. Zero-insertion analyses could be partly confounded by invariant T cells such as MAIT and iNKT, though diverse VJ usage argued against such confounding for most clonotypes. Because the same donors could not be followed over many years, conclusions were based on cross-sectional statistical analysis.

These data were also filed under a second study, of yellow fever vaccine responses in identical twins. Per the second study: According to the authors, the vaccine-induced T cell response in identical twins seemed to be partly convergent and partly specific to each individual. The study precisely tracked vaccine-responding T cell clones in identical twins.

The sequence is built from TRBV19 and TRBJ2-5; TRBD1 is a weak D gene call, 6 bases matching. The material sequenced was CD4+ T cells sorted from blood. This clonotype originated in a woman between 18 and 30 years old in good health. The sequence in DNA is TGTGCCAGTAGTATGGGACACCCCCAAGAGACCCAGTACTTC. It translates as CASSMGHPQETQYF.